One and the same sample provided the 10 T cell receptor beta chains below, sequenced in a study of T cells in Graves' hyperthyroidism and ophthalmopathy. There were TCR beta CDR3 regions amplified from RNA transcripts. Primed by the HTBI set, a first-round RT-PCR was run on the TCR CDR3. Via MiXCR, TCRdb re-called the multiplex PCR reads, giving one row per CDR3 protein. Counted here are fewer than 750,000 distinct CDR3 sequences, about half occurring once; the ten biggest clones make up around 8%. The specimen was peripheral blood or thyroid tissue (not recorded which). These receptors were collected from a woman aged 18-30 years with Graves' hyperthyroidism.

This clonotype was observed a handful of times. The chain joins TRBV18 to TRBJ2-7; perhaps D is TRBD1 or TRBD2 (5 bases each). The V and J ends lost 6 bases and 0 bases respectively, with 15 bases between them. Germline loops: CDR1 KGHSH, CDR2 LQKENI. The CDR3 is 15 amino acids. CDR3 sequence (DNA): TGTGCCAGCTCCGCTAGAGGGGACGCCTCCTACGAGCAGTACTTC. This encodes CASSARGDASYEQYF.

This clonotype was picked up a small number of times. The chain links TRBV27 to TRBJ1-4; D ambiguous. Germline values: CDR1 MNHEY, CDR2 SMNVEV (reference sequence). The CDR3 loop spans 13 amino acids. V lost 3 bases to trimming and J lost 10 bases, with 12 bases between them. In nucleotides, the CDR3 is TGTGCCAGCAGTTTCCAGGCATCTGGAAAACTGTTTTTT. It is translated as CASSFQASGKLFF. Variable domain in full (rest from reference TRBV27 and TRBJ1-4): EAQVTQNPRYLITVTGKKLTVTCSQNMNHEYMSWYRQDPGLGLRQIYYSMNVEVTDKGDVPEGYKVSRKEKRNFPLILESPSPNQTSLYFCASSFQASGKLFFGSGTQLSVL.

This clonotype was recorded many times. CDR3 bases: TGTGCCAGCAGCTTAGGCACGGGAGACGAGCAGTACTTC. This translates into CASSLGTGDEQYF. The chain carries TRBV7-2 and TRBJ2-7; weak D call: TRBD2 (6 bases). This CDR3 has 13 amino acids. Germline V CDR1 and CDR2: SGHTA, FQGNSA. V was trimmed by 1 base and J by 5 bases, leaving 9 bases between them.

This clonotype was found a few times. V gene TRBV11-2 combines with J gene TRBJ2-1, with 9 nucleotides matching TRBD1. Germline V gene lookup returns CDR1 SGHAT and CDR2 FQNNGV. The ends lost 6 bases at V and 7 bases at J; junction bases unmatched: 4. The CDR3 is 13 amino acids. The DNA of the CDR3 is TGTGCCAGCAGTAACAGGGGGCAGAATGAGCAGTTCTTC. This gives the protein CASSNRGQNEQFF.

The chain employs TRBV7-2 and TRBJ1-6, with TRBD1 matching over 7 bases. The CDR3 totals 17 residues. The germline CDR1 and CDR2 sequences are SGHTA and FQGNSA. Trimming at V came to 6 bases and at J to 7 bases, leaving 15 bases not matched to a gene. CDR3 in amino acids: CASSARDLTGTNSPLHF. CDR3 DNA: TGTGCCAGCAGTGCTAGAGATCTGACAGGGACCAATTCACCCCTCCACTTT. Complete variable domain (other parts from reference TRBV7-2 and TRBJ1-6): GAGVSQSPSNKVTEKGKDVELRCDPISGHTALYWYRQSLGQGLEFLIYFQGNSAPDKSGLPSDRFSAERTGGSVSTLTIQRTQQEDSAVYLCASSARDLTGTNSPLHFGNGTRLTVT.

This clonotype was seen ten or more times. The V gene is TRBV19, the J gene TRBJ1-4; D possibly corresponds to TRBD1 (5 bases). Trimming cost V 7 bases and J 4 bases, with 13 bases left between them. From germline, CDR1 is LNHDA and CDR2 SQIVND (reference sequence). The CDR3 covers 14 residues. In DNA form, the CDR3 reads TGTGCCAGTACCACAGGCAGCAGTAATGAAAAACTGTTTTTT. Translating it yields CASTTGSSNEKLFF. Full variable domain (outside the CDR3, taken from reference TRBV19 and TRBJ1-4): DGGITQSPKYLFRKEGQNVTLSCEQNLNHDAMYWYRQDPGQGLRLIYYSQIVNDFQKGDIAEGYSVSREKKESFPLTVTSAQKNPTAFYLCASTTGSSNEKLFFGSGTQLSVL.

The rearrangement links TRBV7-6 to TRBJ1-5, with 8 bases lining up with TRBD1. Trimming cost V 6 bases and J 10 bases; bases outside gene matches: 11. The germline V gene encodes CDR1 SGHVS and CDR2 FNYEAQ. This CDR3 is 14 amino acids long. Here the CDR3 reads CASSNRGSKEPQHF. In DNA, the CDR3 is TGTGCCAGCAGTAACAGGGGGAGTAAGGAACCCCAGCATTTT.

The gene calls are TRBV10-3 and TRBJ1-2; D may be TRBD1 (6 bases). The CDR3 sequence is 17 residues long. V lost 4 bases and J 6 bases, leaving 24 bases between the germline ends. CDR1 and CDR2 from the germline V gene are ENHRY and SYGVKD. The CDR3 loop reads CAISGAGGGMSSHGYTF. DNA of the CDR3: TGTGCCATCAGTGGGGCGGGGGGCGGTATGTCATCGCATGGCTACACCTTC.

DNA for the CDR3: TGTGCCAGCAGTCCATTAGGGTGGAACACTGAAGCTTTCTTT. The encoded protein is CASSPLGWNTEAFF. The V call is TRBV12-3 or TRBV12-4, the J call TRBJ1-1; D not resolved. The CDR3 covers 14 residues. V lost 5 bases and J 1 base, leaving 11 bases between the germline ends.

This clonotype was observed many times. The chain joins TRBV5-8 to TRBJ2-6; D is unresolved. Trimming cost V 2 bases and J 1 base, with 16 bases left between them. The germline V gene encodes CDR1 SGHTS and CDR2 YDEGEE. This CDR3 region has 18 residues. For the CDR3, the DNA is TGTGCCAGCAGCTTCCGGTTACCCACCGTTTCTGGGGCCAACGTCCTGACTTTC. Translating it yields CASSFRLPTVSGANVLTF.